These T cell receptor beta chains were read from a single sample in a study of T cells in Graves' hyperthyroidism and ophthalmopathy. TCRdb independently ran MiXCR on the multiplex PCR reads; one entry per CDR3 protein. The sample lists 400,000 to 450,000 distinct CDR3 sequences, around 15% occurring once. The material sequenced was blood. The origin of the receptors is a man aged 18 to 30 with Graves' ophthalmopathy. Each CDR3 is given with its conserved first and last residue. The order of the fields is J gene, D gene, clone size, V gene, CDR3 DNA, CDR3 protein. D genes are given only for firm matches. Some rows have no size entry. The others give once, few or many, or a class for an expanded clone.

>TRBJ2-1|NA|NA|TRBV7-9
TGTGCCAGCAGTCTCGTAGGTGGGCTGTTCTTC
CASSLVGGLFF
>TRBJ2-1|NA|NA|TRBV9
TGTGCCAGCAGCAAACCTGGTAATGAGCAGTTCTTC
CASSKPGNEQFF
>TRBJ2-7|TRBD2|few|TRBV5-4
TGTGCCAGCAGCTCTACACTAGCGGGAGCAGCTTACGAGCAGTACTTC
CASSSTLAGAAYEQYF
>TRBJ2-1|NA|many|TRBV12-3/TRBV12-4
TGTGCCAGCAGTTCAGGCCGGGATGAGCAGTTCTTC
CASSSGRDEQFF
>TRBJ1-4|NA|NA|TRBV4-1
TGCGCCAGCAGTCAAGACCGGGGCAGGGCCTTTGGGGTGCGTGTTGAAAAACTGTTTTTT
CASSQDRGRAFGVRVEKLFF
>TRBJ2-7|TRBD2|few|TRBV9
TGTGCCAGCAGCGTTCTAGCGGGCGCATCCTACGAGCAGTACTTC
CASSVLAGASYEQYF
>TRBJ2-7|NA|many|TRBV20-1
TGCAGTGCTGGTTGGGGGTCCTACGAGCAGTACTTC
CSAGWGSYEQYF
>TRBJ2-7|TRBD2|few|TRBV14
TGTGCCAGCAGATTAGCGGGAGTCGACGAGCAGTACTTC
CASRLAGVDEQYF
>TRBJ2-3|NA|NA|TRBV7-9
TGTGCCAGCAGCTTATATCGGGGCCCCACAGATACGCAGTATTTT
CASSLYRGPTDTQYF
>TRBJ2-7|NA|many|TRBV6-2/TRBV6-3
TGTGCCAGCAGTTTTCTAAACGAGCAGTACTTC
CASSFLNEQYF
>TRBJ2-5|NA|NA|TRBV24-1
TGTGCCACCAGTGATCGTCTTGTTGGAGAGACCCAGTACTTC
CATSDRLVGETQYF
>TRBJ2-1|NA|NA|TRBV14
TGTGCCAGCAGCCCTATGACTAGTTATAATGAGCAGTTCTTC
CASSPMTSYNEQFF
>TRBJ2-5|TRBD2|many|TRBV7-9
TGTGCCAGCAGCTCCATGACTAGCGGGCCGTTAGAGACCCAGTACTTC
CASSSMTSGPLETQYF
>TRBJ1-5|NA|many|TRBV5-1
TGCGCCAGCAGCTTGGAGGGGGGGATCGATCAGCCCCAGCATTTT
CASSLEGGIDQPQHF
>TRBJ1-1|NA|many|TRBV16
TGTGCCAGCAGCCAATTACAGGGCCCTACCCCTGAAGCTTTCTTT
CASSQLQGPTPEAFF
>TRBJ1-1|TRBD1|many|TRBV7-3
TGTGCCAGCAGCCCCGCCGGGACAGTGAACACTGAAGCTTTCTTT
CASSPAGTVNTEAFF
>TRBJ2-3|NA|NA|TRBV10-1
TGCGCCAGCAGTGAGGGACCCACAGATACGCAGTATTTT
CASSEGPTDTQYF
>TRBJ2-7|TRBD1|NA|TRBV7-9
TGTTCCAGCAGCTCGGGACAGGGACTCGACGAGCAGTACTTC
CSSSSGQGLDEQYF
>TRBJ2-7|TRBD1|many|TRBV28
TGTGCCAGCAGTTTCTCCGGGACAGGGGACTACGAGCAGTACTTC
CASSFSGTGDYEQYF
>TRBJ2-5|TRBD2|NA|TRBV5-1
TGCGCCAGCGCCTCTGGAGCGGGAGGAGGGGAGACCCAGTACTTC
CASASGAGGGETQYF
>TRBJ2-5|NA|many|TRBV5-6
TGTGCCAGCAGCGGGGGGGACAGCCAAGAGACCCAGTACTTC
CASSGGDSQETQYF
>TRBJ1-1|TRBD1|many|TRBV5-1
TGCGCCAGCAGCTTAACGGGACAGTGGAACACTGAAGCTTTCTTT
CASSLTGQWNTEAFF
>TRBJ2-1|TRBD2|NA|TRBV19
TGTGCCAGTAGTATATCGACTAGCGGGACTTCCTACAATGAGCAGTTCTTC
CASSISTSGTSYNEQFF
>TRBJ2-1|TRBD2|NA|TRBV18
TGTGCCAGCTCACCCCCGGTCGGAGCGGGAGACTACAATGAGCAGTTCTTC
CASSPPVGAGDYNEQFF
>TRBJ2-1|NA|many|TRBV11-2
TGTGCCAGCAGCTTAACACCATACAATGAGCAGTTCTTC
CASSLTPYNEQFF
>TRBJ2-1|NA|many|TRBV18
TGTGCCAGCTCACCAGGCGGGACCGACAATGAGCAGTTCTTC
CASSPGGTDNEQFF
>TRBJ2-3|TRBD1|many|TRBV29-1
TGCAGCGTGGTGGAAGTGGACAGGGTTTCGGATACGCAGTATTTT
CSVVEVDRVSDTQYF
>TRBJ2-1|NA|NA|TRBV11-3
TGTGCCAGCAGCTTAGATGGGGCAGTGAGTGAGCAGTTCTTC
CASSLDGAVSEQFF
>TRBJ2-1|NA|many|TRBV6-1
TGTGCCAGCAGTGAAGATGGGGGAACGGGTAGCAATGAGCAGTTCTTC
CASSEDGGTGSNEQFF
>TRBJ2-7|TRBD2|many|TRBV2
TGTGCCAGCAGTTGGGCTAGCGGCTACTACGAGCAGTACTTC
CASSWASGYYEQYF